This T cell receptor beta chain is from a study of cytomegalovirus exposure and HLA in healthy donors (dated 2017 in TCRdb). Turning to the overall study: According to an earlier analysis of around 600 of the donors, some 170 million T cells yielded 117 million unique TCR beta sequences and about 300 Gb of sequence data. Every discovery cohort repertoire had been produced on one sequencing platform. An earlier analysis of several hundred of the donors applied high-throughput TCR beta sequencing to assess whether each TCR beta V gene segment acted as functional or pseudogenic. HLA typing included class I and class II loci at four-digit resolution. An early release that covered fewer than 800 HLA-typed donors contained about 300 gigabases of sequencing data and 75 million to 100 million unique TCR sequences. In a later analysis, previously published TCR beta repertoires from 666 donors were re-analyzed and high-resolution HLA genotyping was added so that TCR occurrence patterns could be studied. Of the roughly 430 genotyped donors, roughly 80% fell in the genetic ancestry cluster associated with self-reported Caucasian donors. Besides the first cohort of approximately 670 subjects, a separate validation cohort made up of 95 to 150 different subjects was used. To predict cytomegalovirus infection status, the study combined high-throughput TCR immunosequencing, statistical association of individual TCRs with disease status, and machine learning. The study profiled the T cell repertoires of approximately 700 subjects by immunosequencing and related them to cytomegalovirus serostatus. Donor age, sex, ethnicity and CMV serostatus were compiled alongside the repertoire data. Rather than drawing on any new phenotypic data, the later analysis identified candidate immune exposures from TCR beta sequences and the way those sequences occurred across donors. Because of strong linkage in the cohort, five DR-DQ haplotypes were treated as single units for association and clustering. Among roughly 400 genotyped donors of the cohort, an average of roughly 230,000 unique TCR beta nucleotide sequences was sequenced per donor, of which about 18% were non-productive. In a later genetic analysis, genome-wide SNP genotypes for about 55% of the roughly 670 donors were used, and that subset was treated as a discovery cohort. The number of donors typed differed by locus, with roughly 629-640 for A, B, C, DRB1 and DQB1, around 520 for DQA1, 606 for DPA1, and around 460 for DPB1. The study was designed to test whether signatures of past pathogen exposure could be identified by cataloging public T cell receptors. Results and caveats for the whole study, not just this receptor: A later analysis found that TCR association rates varied across HLA loci, with DRB1 alleles showing the most associated TCRs and HLA-C alleles the fewest. The sequencing pipeline was judged likely to have produced a cluster of highly shared sequence variants as a technical artifact. In a later analysis, about 17,000 TCR beta sequences were associated with specific HLA alleles at a false discovery rate of 0.05. Some IMGT-functional V segments, including TRBV6-2 and TRBV6-3, could not be distinguished by the 87-base-pair reads and were therefore excluded. In a later genetic analysis, a missense DCLRE1C variant was associated with V-gene and J-gene trimming of TCR beta chains, and the association was replicated in an independent cohort. The study listed approximately 150 TCR beta chains as associated with cytomegalovirus. In this cohort, only TCR beta chains were sequenced, and detectable features were limited by the absence of alpha or paired-chain data. Most CMV-associated TCR beta chains appeared to be HLA-restricted in a later analysis, and the HLA associations seemed to be driven largely by CMV exposure. The classifier was reported to diagnose cytomegalovirus status with high specificity and sensitivity in both the original cohort and the validation cohort. According to a later genetic analysis, donors in an Asian-associated ancestry cluster had fewer N-insertions in productive TCRs than the roughly 700-donor mean. Across donors, most TCR sequences were observed very rarely, whereas some public TCRs were present in many individuals. Because HLA typing was missing for some donors at each locus, association tests included only the typed subset. Seventeen rarely observed V segments, including chromosome 9 orphons, were excluded from the earlier analysis of 550 to 700 of the donors because counts were too low. Correlated functional status among segregating V segments might be attributable to linkage disequilibrium, but an unknown experimental factor could not be ruled out. A further reported finding was that TCR beta sequences accurately predicted the HLA-A and HLA-B alleles for most subjects in the first cohort. Broadly in line with IMGT annotations, most TCR beta V segments showed up in productive rearrangements about 87% or about 30% of the time in an earlier analysis of about 500 of the donors. For the cohort, immune exposure information was limited to CMV serostatus. Roughly uniform sequencing depth across donors was assumed in presence/absence analyses, although this assumption may not hold. A later analysis reported that several top co-occurrence clusters appeared linked to parvovirus B19, influenza, CMV and Epstein-Barr virus. The authors suggested that the approach could potentially be extended to other disease states and immunological phenotypes. Three of the identified cytomegalovirus-associated TCR beta chains were confirmed in vitro to be specific for cytomegalovirus antigens. Strong co-occurrence of HLA alleles, especially DR and DQ, made assigning TCR associations to individual alleles difficult. In a later analysis, HLA-associated TCR beta chains showed more clonal expansion and lower generation probabilities than non-associated chains that were equally common.

The cohort comprised 710 or so healthy bone marrow donors. Cohort members were all nominally healthy when sampled, although unrecorded immune exposures were likely present. The donor was CMV seronegative and was included in the group of a few hundred seronegative cohort members. Each donor provided a peripheral blood sample, and peripheral blood mononuclear cells were used for TCR beta sequencing. Genomic DNA was extracted from the blood cell samples with the Qiagen DNeasy Blood Extraction Kit. With regard to this clone: Its antigen specificity is not known. It has no much larger one-base neighbor in the sample; base qualities were not kept.

The protocol used for the library was the immunoSEQ multiplex PCR assay. For the multiplex PCR, a mixture combining 60 forward primers for TCR Vbeta segments and 13 reverse primers for TCR Jbeta segments was used. Amplification of the CDR3 region of rearranged TCR beta genes was performed with a multiplex PCR assay on genomic DNA. The amplified TCR beta libraries were sequenced on the Illumina HiSeq System as 87-base-pair reads. The study's own analysis went as follows. In a later analysis, roughly 80 million unique TCR beta chains were counted across the 650 to 700 repertoires, and approximately 9.9 million of these chains were shared by at least two donors. Raw reads were error-corrected and collapsed into unique sequences with a nearest-neighbor algorithm that merged closely related sequences to remove PCR and sequencing errors. Alignment of CDR3 sequences to IMGT reference sequences was used to assign V, D and J gene segments. Each retained sequence needed at least a six-nucleotide match to both a V gene segment and a J gene segment. Rearrangements were classified as productive when the CDR3 lacked stop codons and remained in frame with V and J, and all other rearrangements were classified as non-productive. CDR3 was defined by IMGT convention, running from the second conserved V-encoded cysteine to the conserved J-encoded phenylalanine. In an earlier analysis of approximately 590 of the donors, sequences lacking an unambiguous match to a single V gene segment were excluded. An earlier analysis of 587 of the donors classified V segments as functional when productive rearrangements were above 56.7% and as segregating when the standard deviation between donors was above 5%. A statistical classification framework was developed to diagnose cytomegalovirus status using the catalog of TCR beta chain sequences. V and J gene assignment, in a later analysis, came from comparing TCR nucleotide sequences with IMGT/GENE-DB human TR gene sequences. In a later analysis, CDR3 sequences and most-parsimonious VDJ recombination scenarios were assigned using the TCRdist pipeline. In a later analysis, each TCR beta chain was defined by its CDR3 amino acid sequence together with its V-gene family, and reads without a unique V-gene family were excluded. A later analysis removed 450 to 600 highly shared, low-generation-probability nucleotide sequences to deal with suspected cross-contamination and a sequencing artifact. A later analysis calculated a clonal expansion index for each public chain from normalized within-repertoire ranks of inferred template counts. Generation probabilities in a later analysis came from a VDJ recombination model fitted to out-of-frame rearrangements, and those results were checked against IGoR. A later analysis scored TCR-TCR, TCR-HLA and TCR-CMV co-occurrence with hypergeometric tests, applying a repertoire-size bias correction to TCR pairs. In a later analysis, false discovery rates were estimated by permuting HLA or CMV assignments 20 times. In a later analysis, co-occurring TCRs were grouped using DBSCAN, and TCRdist sequence similarity was added for clustering within HLA-allele-positive subsets. For co-occurrence clustering, repertoires with fewer than 30,000 or more than 120,000 public chains were excluded, along with about five repertoires with anomalous nucleotide sharing. The table was pulled from immuneACCESS by TCRdb, which kept in-frame rearrangements only. Such tables lose some clones; where checked, under half of the loss comes from unresolved V genes, and the rest has no known cause. Clone size and the V and J calls come from that table; the DNA yielded D and trimming. In all, the sample holds roughly 140,000 clones, and roughly 85% of those were seen once. The ten largest clones represent about 1.7% of the sample.

Its CDR3 holds 13 amino acids, cysteine through phenylalanine. The retained sequence is limited to the CDR3, 39 bases, with the frame set at the first base. CDR1 and CDR2 are read off the germline V gene (reference sequence) as LNHDA and SQIVND. The V and J ends are trimmed by 7 bases and 0 bases, leaving 9 bases between them. The TCR originated in a woman aged 25 to 39 in good health and CMV-seronegative. The receptor chain draws on TRBV19 and TRBJ1-1, with the D gene not clear enough to name. Sequencing was performed on PBMCs. CDR3 region: CASKAQLNTEAFF. At the DNA level, the sequence is TGTGCCAGTAAGGCACAGTTGAACACTGAAGCTTTCTTT.